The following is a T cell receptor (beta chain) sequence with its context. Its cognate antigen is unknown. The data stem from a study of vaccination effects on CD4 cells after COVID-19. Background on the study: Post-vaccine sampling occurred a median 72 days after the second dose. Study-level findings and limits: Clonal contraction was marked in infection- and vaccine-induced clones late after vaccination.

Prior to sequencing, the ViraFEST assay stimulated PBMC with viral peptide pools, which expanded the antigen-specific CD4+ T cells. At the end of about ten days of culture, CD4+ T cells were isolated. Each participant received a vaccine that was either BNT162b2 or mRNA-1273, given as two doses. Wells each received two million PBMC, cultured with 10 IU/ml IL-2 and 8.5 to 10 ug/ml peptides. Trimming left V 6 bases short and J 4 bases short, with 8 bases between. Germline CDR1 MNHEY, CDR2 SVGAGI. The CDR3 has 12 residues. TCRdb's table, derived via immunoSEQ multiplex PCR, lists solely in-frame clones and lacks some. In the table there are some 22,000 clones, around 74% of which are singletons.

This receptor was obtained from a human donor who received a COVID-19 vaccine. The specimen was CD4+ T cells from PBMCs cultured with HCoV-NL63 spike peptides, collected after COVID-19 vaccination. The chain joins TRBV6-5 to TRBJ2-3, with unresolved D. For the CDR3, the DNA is TGTGCCAGCAGGCCCTCCTCAGATACGCAGTATTTT. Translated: CASRPSSDTQYF.